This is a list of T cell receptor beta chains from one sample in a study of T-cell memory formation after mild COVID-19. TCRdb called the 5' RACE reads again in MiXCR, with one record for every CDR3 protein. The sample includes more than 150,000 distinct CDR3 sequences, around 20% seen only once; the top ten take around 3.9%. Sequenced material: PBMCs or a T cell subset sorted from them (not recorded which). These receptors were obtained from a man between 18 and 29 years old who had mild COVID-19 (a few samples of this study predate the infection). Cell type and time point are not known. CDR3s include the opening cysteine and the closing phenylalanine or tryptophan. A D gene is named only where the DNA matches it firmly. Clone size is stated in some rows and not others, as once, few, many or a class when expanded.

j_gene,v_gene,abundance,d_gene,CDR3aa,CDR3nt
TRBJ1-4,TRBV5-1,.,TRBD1,CASSRDRTGEKLFF,TGCGCCAGCAGCAGGGACAGGACTGGGGAAAAACTGTTTTTT
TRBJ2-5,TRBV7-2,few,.,CASSGAKKETQYF,TGTGCCAGCAGCGGGGCCAAAAAAGAGACCCAGTACTTC
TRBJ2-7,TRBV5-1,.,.,CASSPGQNEQYF,TGCGCCAGCAGCCCCGGACAGAACGAGCAGTACTTC
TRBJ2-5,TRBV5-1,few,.,CASSFLGGEETQYF,TGCGCCAGCAGCTTTTTGGGCGGGGAAGAGACCCAGTACTTC
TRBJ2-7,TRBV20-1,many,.,CSARHMDQGGYEQYF,TGCAGTGCTAGGCATATGGACCAGGGAGGCTACGAGCAGTACTTC
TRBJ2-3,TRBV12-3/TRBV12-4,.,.,CASTLGASTDTQYF,TGTGCCAGCACTTTGGGAGCTAGCACAGATACGCAGTATTTT
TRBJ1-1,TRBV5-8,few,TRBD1,CASSFHRGGGTEAFF,TGTGCCAGCAGCTTCCACAGGGGAGGTGGCACTGAAGCTTTCTTT
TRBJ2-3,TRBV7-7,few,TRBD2,CASSLGSSGATDTQYF,TGTGCTAGCAGCTTAGGCAGTAGCGGGGCCACAGATACGCAGTATTTT
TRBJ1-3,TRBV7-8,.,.,CASSRIGGNTIYF,TGTGCCAGCAGCCGAATTGGGGGAAACACCATATATTTT
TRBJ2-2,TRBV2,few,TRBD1,CASGQGPGELFF,TGTGCCAGCGGACAGGGGCCCGGGGAGCTGTTTTTT
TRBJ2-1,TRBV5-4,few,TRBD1,CASSIVGRGLLNEQFF,TGTGCCAGCAGCATTGTTGGCAGGGGGCTACTCAATGAGCAGTTCTTC
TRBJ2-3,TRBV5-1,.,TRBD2,CASSTSGPTDTQYF,TGCGCCAGCAGCACTAGCGGCCCCACAGATACGCAGTATTTT
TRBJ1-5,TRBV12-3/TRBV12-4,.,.,CASSLTLGNQPQHF,TGTGCCAGCAGTTTGACGCTGGGCAATCAGCCCCAGCATTTT
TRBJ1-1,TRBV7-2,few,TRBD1,CASHLPGGYEAFF,TGTGCCAGCCACCTCCCAGGGGGCTATGAAGCTTTCTTT
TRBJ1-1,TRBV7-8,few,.,CASSLVTRANTEAFF,TGTGCCAGCAGCTTAGTGACCCGGGCAAACACTGAAGCTTTCTTT
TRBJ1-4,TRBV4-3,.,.,CASSQDMYGKLFF,TGCGCCAGCAGCCAAGATATGTATGGAAAACTGTTTTTT
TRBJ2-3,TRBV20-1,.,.,CSASLLLAGSTDTQYF,TGCAGTGCTAGTTTACTGCTAGCCGGGAGCACAGATACGCAGTATTTT
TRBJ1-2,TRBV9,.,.,CASSAGLDYGYTF,TGTGCCAGCAGTGCAGGATTGGACTATGGCTACACCTTC
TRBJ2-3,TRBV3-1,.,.,CASSPQGLSGTDTQYF,TGTGCCAGCAGCCCCCAAGGGTTGTCGGGCACAGATACGCAGTATTTT
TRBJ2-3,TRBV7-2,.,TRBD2,CASSWHGGGAGADTQYF,TGTGCCAGCAGCTGGCACGGCGGGGGGGCTGGGGCAGATACGCAGTATTTT
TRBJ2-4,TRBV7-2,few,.,CASSLEEWNIQYF,TGTGCCAGCAGCTTAGAAGAGTGGAACATTCAGTACTTC
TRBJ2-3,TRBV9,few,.,CASSVAASPDTQYF,TGTGCCAGCAGCGTAGCGGCCAGCCCAGATACGCAGTATTTT
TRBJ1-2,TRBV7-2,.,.,CASSLFRDGYTF,TGTGCCAGCAGCTTATTCAGGGACGGCTACACCTTC
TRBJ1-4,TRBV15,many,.,CATSLLTLNEKLFF,TGTGCCACCAGCCTCCTAACACTTAATGAAAAACTGTTTTTT
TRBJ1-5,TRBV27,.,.,CASSLWGTPNQPQHF,TGTGCCAGCAGTTTATGGGGGACACCAAATCAGCCCCAGCATTTT
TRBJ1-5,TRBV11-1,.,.,CASSPSTDQPQHF,TGTGCCAGCAGCCCTAGTACGGACCAGCCCCAGCATTTT